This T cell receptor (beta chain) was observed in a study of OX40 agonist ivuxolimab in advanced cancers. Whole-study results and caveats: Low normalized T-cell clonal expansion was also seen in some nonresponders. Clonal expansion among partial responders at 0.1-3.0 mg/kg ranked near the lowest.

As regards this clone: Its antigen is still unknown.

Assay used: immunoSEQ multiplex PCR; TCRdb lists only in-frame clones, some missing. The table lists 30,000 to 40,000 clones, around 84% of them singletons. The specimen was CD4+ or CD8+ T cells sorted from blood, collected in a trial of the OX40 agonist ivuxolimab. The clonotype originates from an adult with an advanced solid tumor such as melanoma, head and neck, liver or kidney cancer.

CDR3 sequence (DNA): TGTGCCAGCAGTTTACAGGGTGGGAACACTGAAGCTTTCTTT. Encoded protein: CASSLQGGNTEAFF. V is TRBV2 and J is TRBJ1-1, with a weak D call TRBD1 (6 bases). The CDR3 sequence is 14 residues long. The germline CDR1 and CDR2 sequences are SNHLY and FYNNEI. With 5 bases removed from V and 1 base from J, the gap between germline ends came to 11 bases.